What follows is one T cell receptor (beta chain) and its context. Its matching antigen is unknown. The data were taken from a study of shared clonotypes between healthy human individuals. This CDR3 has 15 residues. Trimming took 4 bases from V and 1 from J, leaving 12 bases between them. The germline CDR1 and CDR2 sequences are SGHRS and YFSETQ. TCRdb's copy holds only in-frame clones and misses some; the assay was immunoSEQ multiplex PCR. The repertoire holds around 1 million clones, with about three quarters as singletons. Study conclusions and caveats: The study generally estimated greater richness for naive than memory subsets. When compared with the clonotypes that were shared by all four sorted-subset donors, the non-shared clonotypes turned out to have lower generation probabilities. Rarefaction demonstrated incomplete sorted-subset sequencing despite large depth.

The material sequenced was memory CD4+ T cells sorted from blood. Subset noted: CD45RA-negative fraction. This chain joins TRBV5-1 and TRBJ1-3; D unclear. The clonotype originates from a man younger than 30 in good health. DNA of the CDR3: TGCGCCAGCAGCCCCAACAGTGGGTCTGGAAACACCATATATTTT. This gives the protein CASSPNSGSGNTIYF.